This T cell receptor beta chain was retrieved from a study of CD8 T cells in Susac syndrome. The CDR3 spans 14 residues. Germline loops: CDR1 SGDLS, CDR2 YYNGEE. With 8 bases removed from V and 0 bases from J, the gap between germline ends came to 12 bases. Sequencing targeted TCR beta in blood CD8+ and CD4+ T cells. Healthy donors were controls matched for age and sex. TEMRA cells were FACS-enriched and CD8+ and CD4+ T cells negatively isolated. Reverse transcription of 0.5 to 1 ug RNA used random hexamers. The method of amplification for TCR beta CDR3 was immunoSEQ multiplex PCR, covering 54 Vbeta and 13 Jbeta. MiXCR, run by TCRdb on the immunoSEQ multiplex PCR reads, gives a single entry per CDR3 protein. The repertoire holds 120,000 to 150,000 distinct CDR3 sequences, with 94% as singletons.

What was sequenced was CD8+ T cells from PBMCs. This TCR was recovered from a human donor in good health. The chain has TRBV9 and TRBJ2-1; D not resolved. The CDR3 region is CASNAAHSYNEQFF. The CDR3 DNA is TGTGCCAGTAACGCAGCCCACTCCTACAATGAGCAGTTCTTC.